A selection of T cell receptor beta chains follows, all from one sample in a study of T-cell reconstitution after alpha-beta-depleted transplantation in children. TCRdb itself ran the PCR reads through MiXCR, one entry per CDR3 protein. This sample yields roughly 340,000 distinct CDR3 sequences, of which about 16% are seen a single time; about 41% belongs to the top ten. This sample comprised PBMCs, mostly from graft donor cells, obtained 360 days after TCRalphabeta/CD19-depleted stem cell transplant. The source of these receptors is a male patient between 2 and 9 years old who had a stem cell transplant for acute lymphoblastic leukemia, so the T cells may come from the graft donor. CDR3s include the opening cysteine and the closing phenylalanine or tryptophan. The D gene is left open where the match is weak. Size values are once, few and many counts, or a class for expanded clones, and some rows have none.

cdr3_nt: TGTGCCATCAGTGACCCGACTAGCGGGAGGGCGATTGGAACGGGCGGGGAGCTGTTTTTT
cdr3_aa: CAISDPTSGRAIGTGGELFF
clone_size: NA
d_call: TRBD2
v_call: TRBV10-3
j_call: TRBJ2-2

cdr3_nt: TGCAGTGCGTCACCTGACGGCTCCTACGAGCAGTACTTC
cdr3_aa: CSASPDGSYEQYF
clone_size: few
d_call: NA
v_call: TRBV20-1
j_call: TRBJ2-7

cdr3_nt: TGCGCCAGCAGCGTCACAGGGACGGCAACTAATGAAAAACTGTTTTTT
cdr3_aa: CASSVTGTATNEKLFF
clone_size: few
d_call: NA
v_call: TRBV5-1
j_call: TRBJ1-4

cdr3_nt: TGTGCCAGCAGCCCACGGGACAGACCAAACATTCAGTACTTC
cdr3_aa: CASSPRDRPNIQYF
clone_size: many
d_call: TRBD1
v_call: TRBV9
j_call: TRBJ2-4

cdr3_nt: TGTGCCAGCAGCGGTAGCGGGAGGGGGGAGACCCAGTACTTC
cdr3_aa: CASSGSGRGETQYF
clone_size: NA
d_call: TRBD2
v_call: TRBV5-5
j_call: TRBJ2-5

cdr3_nt: TGTGCCAGCAGCCCCCACCCGGGGGGAGACAATGAGCAGTTCTTC
cdr3_aa: CASSPHPGGDNEQFF
clone_size: few
d_call: TRBD2
v_call: TRBV7-2
j_call: TRBJ2-1

cdr3_nt: TGTGCCAGCAGCCACGAGCAGGGGAATCAGCCCCAGCATTTT
cdr3_aa: CASSHEQGNQPQHF
clone_size: NA
d_call: NA
v_call: TRBV4-2
j_call: TRBJ1-5

cdr3_nt: TGTGCCAGCAGCTCTAGGAACGCCTACGAGCAGTACTTC
cdr3_aa: CASSSRNAYEQYF
clone_size: few
d_call: NA
v_call: TRBV11-2
j_call: TRBJ2-7

cdr3_nt: TGTGCCAGCAGTTTATGGCGCATCCGGACTACAGGCGGGGAGCTGTTTTTT
cdr3_aa: CASSLWRIRTTGGELFF
clone_size: NA
d_call: NA
v_call: TRBV28
j_call: TRBJ2-2

cdr3_nt: TGCGCCAGCAGCCCTAGGGGGTCTGAGGCCAAAAACATTCAGTACTTC
cdr3_aa: CASSPRGSEAKNIQYF
clone_size: few
d_call: NA
v_call: TRBV4-3
j_call: TRBJ2-4

cdr3_nt: TGCGCCAGCGCAACAGGGGGAAATCAGCCCCAGCATTTT
cdr3_aa: CASATGGNQPQHF
clone_size: many
d_call: TRBD1
v_call: TRBV10-2
j_call: TRBJ1-5

cdr3_nt: TGTGCCAGCAGCCAAGTTTACACAGATACGCAGTATTTT
cdr3_aa: CASSQVYTDTQYF
clone_size: NA
d_call: NA
v_call: TRBV14
j_call: TRBJ2-3

cdr3_nt: TGCAGTGTCGGGCCCCCTATAGAGACCCAGTACTTC
cdr3_aa: CSVGPPIETQYF
clone_size: NA
d_call: NA
v_call: TRBV20-1
j_call: TRBJ2-5

cdr3_nt: TGTGCCAGCGGACGAAAAGTGGGTCCCCAAGAGACCCAGTACTTC
cdr3_aa: CASGRKVGPQETQYF
clone_size: few
d_call: NA
v_call: TRBV9
j_call: TRBJ2-5

cdr3_nt: TGTGCCTGGAGTGTACATCTGGAGCGGTACTTC
cdr3_aa: CAWSVHLERYF
clone_size: NA
d_call: NA
v_call: TRBV30
j_call: TRBJ2-7

cdr3_nt: TGTGCCAGCAGTCCCACCGGGACAGCCCCATCCTACGAGCAGTACTTC
cdr3_aa: CASSPTGTAPSYEQYF
clone_size: NA
d_call: TRBD1
v_call: TRBV28
j_call: TRBJ2-7

cdr3_nt: TGTGCCAGCAGACCCTGGGACAGGGCGAATGGCGGGGAGCTGTTTTTT
cdr3_aa: CASRPWDRANGGELFF
clone_size: few
d_call: TRBD1
v_call: TRBV28
j_call: TRBJ2-2

cdr3_nt: TGTGCCAGCACTCTGGGCAGGGGGAGACAGGGTCTCTACGAGCAGTACTTC
cdr3_aa: CASTLGRGRQGLYEQYF
clone_size: NA
d_call: TRBD1
v_call: TRBV12-3/TRBV12-4
j_call: TRBJ2-7

cdr3_nt: TGTGCCACCAGCAGAGTTCAGGGCGGAGTCAAAAACATTCAGTACTTC
cdr3_aa: CATSRVQGGVKNIQYF
clone_size: many
d_call: NA
v_call: TRBV15
j_call: TRBJ2-4

cdr3_nt: TGCAGCGTTGAACTGACAGGGCCCACCTCCACTGAAGCTTTCTTT
cdr3_aa: CSVELTGPTSTEAFF
clone_size: many
d_call: TRBD1
v_call: TRBV29-1
j_call: TRBJ1-1

cdr3_nt: TGTGCCAGCAGTTGGAGTTCATCCTACGAGCAGTACTTC
cdr3_aa: CASSWSSSYEQYF
clone_size: few
d_call: NA
v_call: TRBV12-3/TRBV12-4
j_call: TRBJ2-7

cdr3_nt: TGTGCCAGCAGCTTAACGGGAGGGGTCGCAGATACGCAGTATTTT
cdr3_aa: CASSLTGGVADTQYF
clone_size: NA
d_call: TRBD2
v_call: TRBV7-2
j_call: TRBJ2-3

cdr3_nt: TGTGCCAGCAGTTACTTCTCGGGGGACGAAAAACTGTTTTTT
cdr3_aa: CASSYFSGDEKLFF
clone_size: few
d_call: NA
v_call: TRBV6-5
j_call: TRBJ1-4

cdr3_nt: TGTGCCGTAGGGGGTCGGAGCACAGATACGCAGTATTTT
cdr3_aa: CAVGGRSTDTQYF
clone_size: NA
d_call: NA
v_call: TRBV24-1
j_call: TRBJ2-3

cdr3_nt: TGCAGTGCCTTGGGGGCCAAAAACATTCAGTACTTC
cdr3_aa: CSALGAKNIQYF
clone_size: many
d_call: NA
v_call: TRBV20-1
j_call: TRBJ2-4

cdr3_nt: TGTGCCATCAATCCTGGACAGGGGTACGAGCAGTACTTC
cdr3_aa: CAINPGQGYEQYF
clone_size: many
d_call: TRBD1
v_call: TRBV10-3
j_call: TRBJ2-7

cdr3_nt: TGCGCCAGCAGCCAACCAACTCGAGCAAAGTCGTACAATGAGCAGTTCTTC
cdr3_aa: CASSQPTRAKSYNEQFF
clone_size: NA
d_call: NA
v_call: TRBV4-1
j_call: TRBJ2-1

cdr3_nt: TGTGCCAGCTCACCGACTTTTGACAGCTACGAGCAGTACTTC
cdr3_aa: CASSPTFDSYEQYF
clone_size: few
d_call: NA
v_call: TRBV18
j_call: TRBJ2-7

cdr3_nt: TGCGCCAGCAGCCAAGAACGGTGGAACACTGAAGCTTTCTTT
cdr3_aa: CASSQERWNTEAFF
clone_size: many
d_call: NA
v_call: TRBV4-1
j_call: TRBJ1-1

cdr3_nt: TGTGCCAGCTCCCAAGGGGAGTCTGCAGTCTACGAGCAGTACTTC
cdr3_aa: CASSQGESAVYEQYF
clone_size: many
d_call: NA
v_call: TRBV12-3/TRBV12-4
j_call: TRBJ2-7

cdr3_nt: TGCGCCAGCAGCCACCTTGAGACTAGCGGAGGGACCCAGTACTTC
cdr3_aa: CASSHLETSGGTQYF
clone_size: few
d_call: TRBD2
v_call: TRBV4-1
j_call: TRBJ2-5

cdr3_nt: TGTGCCAGCAGTTTTGTTCGGGAGACCCAGTACTTC
cdr3_aa: CASSFVRETQYF
clone_size: many
d_call: NA
v_call: TRBV12-3/TRBV12-4
j_call: TRBJ2-5

cdr3_nt: TGTGCCAGCAGCCAAAGGACTCCCGGGACCAAGCTGTTCTTC
cdr3_aa: CASSQRTPGTKLFF
clone_size: many
d_call: NA
v_call: TRBV14
j_call: TRBJ2-1

cdr3_nt: TGTGCCAGCAGTTTCCCTGTCTATAGCAATCAGCCCCAGCATTTT
cdr3_aa: CASSFPVYSNQPQHF
clone_size: few
d_call: NA
v_call: TRBV28
j_call: TRBJ1-5

cdr3_nt: TGCAGTGCTTCCGGGACTAGGTCCTACAATGAGCAGTTCTTC
cdr3_aa: CSASGTRSYNEQFF
clone_size: few
d_call: TRBD2
v_call: TRBV20-1
j_call: TRBJ2-1

cdr3_nt: TGTGCCAGCAGTTTTGCAGTCAGGGGGTGGTCTGTGCATGAAAAACTGTTTTTT
cdr3_aa: CASSFAVRGWSVHEKLFF
clone_size: few
d_call: TRBD1
v_call: TRBV12-3/TRBV12-4
j_call: TRBJ1-4

cdr3_nt: TGTGCCAGCAGCCCACTCCCGGGGGGGTACGAGCAGTACTTC
cdr3_aa: CASSPLPGGYEQYF
clone_size: few
d_call: TRBD2
v_call: TRBV4-2
j_call: TRBJ2-7

cdr3_nt: TGCAGTGCTACGCTCCCTCTGGGGTTTACAGGCGGCGCTTTCTTT
cdr3_aa: CSATLPLGFTGGAFF
clone_size: NA
d_call: NA
v_call: TRBV20-1
j_call: TRBJ1-1

cdr3_nt: TGTGCCAGCAGCTTAGCTACCGGGACAGGGGGCCACGAGCAGTACTTC
cdr3_aa: CASSLATGTGGHEQYF
clone_size: NA
d_call: TRBD1
v_call: TRBV7-9
j_call: TRBJ2-7

cdr3_nt: TGCGCCAGCAGCCAAGTAGAGGAGTCCACAGATACGCAGTATTTT
cdr3_aa: CASSQVEESTDTQYF
clone_size: NA
d_call: NA
v_call: TRBV4-3
j_call: TRBJ2-3

cdr3_nt: NA
cdr3_aa: CASSFQLLGMGTGELFF
clone_size: NA
d_call: NA
v_call: TRBV12-3/TRBV12-4
j_call: TRBJ2-2

cdr3_nt: TGTGCCAGCAGCGTAGCAACAGGCCGTTCTGGAAACACCATATATTTT
cdr3_aa: CASSVATGRSGNTIYF
clone_size: many
d_call: NA
v_call: TRBV9
j_call: TRBJ1-3

cdr3_nt: TGTGCCAGCAGCCCCATGCCGGGGAGTGAGCAGTTCTTC
cdr3_aa: CASSPMPGSEQFF
clone_size: many
d_call: NA
v_call: TRBV11-2
j_call: TRBJ2-1

cdr3_nt: TGTGCCAGCAGCTTGGTAGCCGCCTACGAGCAGTACTTC
cdr3_aa: CASSLVAAYEQYF
clone_size: NA
d_call: NA
v_call: TRBV7-2
j_call: TRBJ2-7

cdr3_nt: TGTGCCAGCTCACCACCGGGACAGTCCTACGAGCAGTACTTC
cdr3_aa: CASSPPGQSYEQYF
clone_size: NA
d_call: TRBD1
v_call: TRBV28
j_call: TRBJ2-7

cdr3_nt: TGTGCCAGCAGCCAGTTTTCTGGGGGGTCCGAGAACACCATATATTTT
cdr3_aa: CASSQFSGGSENTIYF
clone_size: NA
d_call: NA
v_call: TRBV4-2
j_call: TRBJ1-3

cdr3_nt: TGTGCCAGCAGCCAAGGGAGGGGGGGATCCGTGGCTTTCTTT
cdr3_aa: CASSQGRGGSVAFF
clone_size: few
d_call: NA
v_call: TRBV3-1
j_call: TRBJ1-1

cdr3_nt: TGCAGCGGGCTACAGGTCCAAGAGACCCAGTACTTC
cdr3_aa: CSGLQVQETQYF
clone_size: many
d_call: NA
v_call: TRBV29-1
j_call: TRBJ2-5

cdr3_nt: TGCAGTGCTAGAGGTGAGGCGCGGTATGAGCAGTTCTTC
cdr3_aa: CSARGEARYEQFF
clone_size: few
d_call: NA
v_call: TRBV20-1
j_call: TRBJ2-1

cdr3_nt: TGCGCCAGCAGCCAAGTCGACAGGGGGGGGGAGACCCAGTACTTC
cdr3_aa: CASSQVDRGGETQYF
clone_size: NA
d_call: TRBD1
v_call: TRBV4-3
j_call: TRBJ2-5

cdr3_nt: TGTGCCAGCAGTTTACTTGTCCTTACTGAAGCTTTCTTT
cdr3_aa: CASSLLVLTEAFF
clone_size: many
d_call: NA
v_call: TRBV28
j_call: TRBJ1-1

cdr3_nt: TGTGCCAGCAGGAAAGAGCCAACAGATACGCAGTATTTT
cdr3_aa: CASRKEPTDTQYF
clone_size: many
d_call: NA
v_call: TRBV27
j_call: TRBJ2-3

cdr3_nt: TGTGCCAGCAGTGCGCCCCGACAGGTAACCCGCTACGAGCAGTACTTC
cdr3_aa: CASSAPRQVTRYEQYF
clone_size: many
d_call: NA
v_call: TRBV6-2/TRBV6-3
j_call: TRBJ2-7

cdr3_nt: TGTGCCAGCAGTTACGGGTCCGGCACTGAAGCTTTCTTT
cdr3_aa: CASSYGSGTEAFF
clone_size: few
d_call: NA
v_call: TRBV6-5
j_call: TRBJ1-1

cdr3_nt: TGCGCCAGCAGCCCGAAGCCAGGGAGCTATGGCTACACCTTC
cdr3_aa: CASSPKPGSYGYTF
clone_size: NA
d_call: NA
v_call: TRBV5-1
j_call: TRBJ1-2

cdr3_nt: TGCGCCAGCAGTCCAGGGGGGCACGGGGACACTGAAGCTTTCTTT
cdr3_aa: CASSPGGHGDTEAFF
clone_size: many
d_call: TRBD1
v_call: TRBV5-1
j_call: TRBJ1-1